The clone carrying this T cell receptor beta chain came up a few times. The antigen remains undetermined. It was with 60 Vbeta and 13 Jbeta primers that the PCR ran. Here immunoSEQ multiplex PCR was the method, and the copy in TCRdb shows in-frame clones only, minus some. The sample consists of fewer than 130,000 clones, less than 85% of them appearing once. This sample stems from a study of cytomegalovirus exposure and HLA in healthy donors. Overall study context: The study placed around 85% of its 398 genotyped donors in the Caucasian-associated ancestry cluster. Findings and caveats of the study: Highly shared sequence variants in one cluster were likely a sequencing artifact. Most TCR sequences were seen very rarely across donors, but some public TCRs occurred in many.

Germline loops: CDR1 MNHEY, CDR2 SVGAGI. V was shortened by 2 bases and J by 5 bases, with 16 bases between the two germline ends. The CDR3 has 16 amino acids. This chain uses TRBV6-5 with TRBJ2-1; weak D call: TRBD2 (6 bases). This TCR came from a man in his thirties or forties in good health and CMV-seropositive. The specimen was PBMCs. Here the CDR3 DNA reads TGTGCCAGCAGTTACCCGGGACTCCGAGGAGACAATGAGCAGTTCTTC. This sequence encodes CASSYPGLRGDNEQFF.